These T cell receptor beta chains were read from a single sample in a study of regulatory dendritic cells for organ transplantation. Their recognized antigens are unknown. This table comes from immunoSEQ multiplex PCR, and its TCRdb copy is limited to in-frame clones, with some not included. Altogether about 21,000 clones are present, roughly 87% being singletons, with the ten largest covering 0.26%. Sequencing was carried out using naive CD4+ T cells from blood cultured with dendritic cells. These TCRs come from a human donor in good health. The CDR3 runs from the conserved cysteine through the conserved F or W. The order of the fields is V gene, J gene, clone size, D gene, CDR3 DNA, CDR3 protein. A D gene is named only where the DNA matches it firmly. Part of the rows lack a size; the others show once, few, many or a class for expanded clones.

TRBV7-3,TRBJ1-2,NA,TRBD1,TGTGCCAGCAGCGCAACAGGGGAAGGAGGCTACACCTTC,CASSATGEGGYTF
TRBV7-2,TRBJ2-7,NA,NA,TGTGCCAGCAGCCCCCGCCCGGTCAGCTTAACCTACGAGCAGTACTTC,CASSPRPVSLTYEQYF
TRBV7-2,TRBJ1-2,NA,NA,TGTGCCAGCAGCAAGGGACGTCCCTATGGCTACACCTTC,CASSKGRPYGYTF
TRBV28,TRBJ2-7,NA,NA,TGTGCCAGCAGTTTACAGGGCTTCTCCTACGAGCAGTACTTC,CASSLQGFSYEQYF
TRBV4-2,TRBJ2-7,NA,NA,TGTGCCAGCAGCCAAGGGCTTTCCTATGGCGAGCAGTACTTC,CASSQGLSYGEQYF
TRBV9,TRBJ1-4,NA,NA,TGTGCCAGCAGCGTAGGCGTAGTCCCTGAAAAACTGTTTTTT,CASSVGVVPEKLFF
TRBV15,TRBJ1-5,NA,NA,TGTGCCACCAGCAGAGATCAGCGTGGGGCCAATCAGCCCCAGCATTTT,CATSRDQRGANQPQHF
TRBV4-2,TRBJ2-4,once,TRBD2,TGTGCCAGCAGCCAGCGGAGCGGGAGAGACATTCAGTACTTC,CASSQRSGRDIQYF
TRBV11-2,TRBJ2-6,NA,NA,TGTGCCAGCAGCCTCTCGGGCCGTTCTGGGGCCAACGTCCTGACTTTC,CASSLSGRSGANVLTF
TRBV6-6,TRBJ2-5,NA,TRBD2,TGTGCCAGCAGTTACTCCGGACTAGCGGGGAGAGAGACCCAGTACTTC,CASSYSGLAGRETQYF
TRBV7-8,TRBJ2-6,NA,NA,TGTGCCAGCAGCCGAGGGACAAATGGGCTCTCTGGGGCCAACGTCCTGACTTTC,CASSRGTNGLSGANVLTF
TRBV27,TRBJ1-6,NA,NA,TGTGCCAGCAGTTTGAGGGGCAATTCACCCCTCCACTTT,CASSLRGNSPLHF
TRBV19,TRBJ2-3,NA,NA,TGTGCCAGTAGTATCGTTTTTGGTACAGATACGCAGTATTTT,CASSIVFGTDTQYF
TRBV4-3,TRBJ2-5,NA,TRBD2,TGCGCCAGCAGCCAAGATTACAGGCGGGGGACCGTGCAGACCCAGTACTTC,CASSQDYRRGTVQTQYF
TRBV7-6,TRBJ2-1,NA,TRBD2,TGTGCCAGCAGCTTAAGAGCGGGAGGGCCGGGGTACAATGAGCAGTTCTTC,CASSLRAGGPGYNEQFF
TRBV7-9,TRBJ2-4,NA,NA,TGTGCCAGCAGCTTATTTCCTGGGTCCTCCGGCATTCAGTACTTC,CASSLFPGSSGIQYF
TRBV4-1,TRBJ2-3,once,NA,TGCGCCAGCAGCCCTCCCGGGACGGGGGAGGCGACAGATACGCAGTATTTT,CASSPPGTGEATDTQYF
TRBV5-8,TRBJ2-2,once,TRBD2,TGTGCCAGCAGCTTCTTCTTGTCCGGGAGGGTCCCCGGGGAGCTGTTTTTT,CASSFFLSGRVPGELFF
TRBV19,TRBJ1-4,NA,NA,TGTGCCAGTAGTATGGGTCGGAGTAATGAAAAACTGTTTTTT,CASSMGRSNEKLFF
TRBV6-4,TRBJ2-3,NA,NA,TGTGCCAGCAGTGACTGCGGCCTGCCCTTC,CASSDCGLPF
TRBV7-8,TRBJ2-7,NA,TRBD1,TGTGCCAGCAGCATCGGGACAGGGGACCTCTACGAGCAGTACTTC,CASSIGTGDLYEQYF
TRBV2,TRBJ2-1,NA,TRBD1,TGTGCCAGCAGTGAGGACAGGGTATTAGGGAATGAGCAGTTCTTC,CASSEDRVLGNEQFF
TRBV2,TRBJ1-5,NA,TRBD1,TGTGCCAGCAGCGAAGACAGGGAAGGCCAGCCCCAGCATTTT,CASSEDREGQPQHF
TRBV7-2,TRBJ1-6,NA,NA,TGTGCCAGCAGCTTAGGAAGACGGGATAATTCACCCCTCCACTTT,CASSLGRRDNSPLHF
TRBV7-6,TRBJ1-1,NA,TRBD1,TGTGCTGTTTCAGGGGGAGGCACTGAAGCTTTCTTT,CAVSGGGTEAFF
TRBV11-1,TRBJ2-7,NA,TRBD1,TGTGCCAGCAGCACCCCCGGGACAGGGGACCCCCTACAGTACTTC,CASSTPGTGDPLQYF
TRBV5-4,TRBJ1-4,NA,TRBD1,TGTGCCAGCAGCTTGGGGGGACAGATACAAAGTGGGGAAAAACTGTTTTTT,CASSLGGQIQSGEKLFF
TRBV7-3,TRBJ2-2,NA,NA,TGTGCCAGCAGCATAGGAGGGCCGGGGACCGGGGAGCTGTTTTTT,CASSIGGPGTGELFF
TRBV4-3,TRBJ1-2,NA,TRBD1,TGCGCCAGCAGCCAAACGGGGCAGGGGGCCGGCTACACCTTC,CASSQTGQGAGYTF
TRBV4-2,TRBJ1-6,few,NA,TGTGCCAGCAGCCTAGGGGGTCAGATTAATTCACCCCTCCACTTT,CASSLGGQINSPLHF
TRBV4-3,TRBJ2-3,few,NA,TGCGCCAGCAGCCAAGATTACTTCCGAGTCACAGATACGCAGTATTTT,CASSQDYFRVTDTQYF
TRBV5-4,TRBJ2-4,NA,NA,TGTGCCAGCAGCTTAGCCCAACCGGTTGGCAAAAACATTCAGTACTTC,CASSLAQPVGKNIQYF
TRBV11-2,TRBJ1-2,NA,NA,TGTGCCAGCAGCCGCGACAGGACTAACTATGGCTACACCTTC,CASSRDRTNYGYTF
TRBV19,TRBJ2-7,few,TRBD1,TGTGCCAGTAGGCGGACAGGGGGCTCCTACGAGCAGTACTTC,CASRRTGGSYEQYF
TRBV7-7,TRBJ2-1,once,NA,TGTGCTAGCAGCTTAGCTCAGGGCGGACCCTACAATGAGCAGTTCTTC,CASSLAQGGPYNEQFF
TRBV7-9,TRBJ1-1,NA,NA,TGTGCCAGCAGCGCCACCGGGACATTCATGAACACTGAAGCTTTCTTT,CASSATGTFMNTEAFF
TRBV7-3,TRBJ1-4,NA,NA,TGTGCCAGCAGCCCCCTCCGAGGGGAAAAACTGTTTTTT,CASSPLRGEKLFF
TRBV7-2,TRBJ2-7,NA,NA,TGTGCCAGCAGCCACCAGGGCGGACCCTACGAGCAGTACTTC,CASSHQGGPYEQYF
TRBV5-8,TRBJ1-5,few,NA,TGTGCCAGCAGCTTTGACGGACAACCCGTTAGAAATCAGCCCCAGCATTTT,CASSFDGQPVRNQPQHF
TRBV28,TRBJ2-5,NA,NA,TGTGCCAGCAGCCCACCGTCGCCGACATTCCGATCCGAGACCCAGTACTTC,CASSPPSPTFRSETQYF
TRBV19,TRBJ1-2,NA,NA,TGTGCCAGTAGTATGGCAGCCAACTATGGCTACACCTTC,CASSMAANYGYTF
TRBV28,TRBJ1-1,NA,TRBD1,TGTGCCAGCAGTTCCCCCGGGACAGGGGGTTATGAAGCTTTCTTT,CASSSPGTGGYEAFF